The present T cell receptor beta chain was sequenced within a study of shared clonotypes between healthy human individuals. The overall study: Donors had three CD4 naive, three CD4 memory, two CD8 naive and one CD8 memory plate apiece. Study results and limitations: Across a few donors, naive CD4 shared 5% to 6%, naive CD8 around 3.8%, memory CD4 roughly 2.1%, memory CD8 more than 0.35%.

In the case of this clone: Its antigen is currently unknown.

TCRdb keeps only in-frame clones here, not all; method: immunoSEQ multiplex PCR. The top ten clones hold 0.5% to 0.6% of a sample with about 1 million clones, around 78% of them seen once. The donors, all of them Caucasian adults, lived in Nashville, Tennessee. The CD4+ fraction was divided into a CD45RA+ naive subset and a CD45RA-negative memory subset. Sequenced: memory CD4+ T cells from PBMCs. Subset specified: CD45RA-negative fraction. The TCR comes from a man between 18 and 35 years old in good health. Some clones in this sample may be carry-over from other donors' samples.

CDR3 loop: CASSRGQGYGYTF. The CDR3 DNA reads as TGTGCCAGCAGCCGAGGACAGGGCTATGGCTACACCTTC. V and J are TRBV7-2 and TRBJ1-2, with TRBD1 matching over 8 bases. This CDR3 is built from 13 residues. V lost 5 bases and J lost 4; bases outside the gene matches: 3. Germline V gives CDR1 SGHTA, CDR2 FQGNSA.